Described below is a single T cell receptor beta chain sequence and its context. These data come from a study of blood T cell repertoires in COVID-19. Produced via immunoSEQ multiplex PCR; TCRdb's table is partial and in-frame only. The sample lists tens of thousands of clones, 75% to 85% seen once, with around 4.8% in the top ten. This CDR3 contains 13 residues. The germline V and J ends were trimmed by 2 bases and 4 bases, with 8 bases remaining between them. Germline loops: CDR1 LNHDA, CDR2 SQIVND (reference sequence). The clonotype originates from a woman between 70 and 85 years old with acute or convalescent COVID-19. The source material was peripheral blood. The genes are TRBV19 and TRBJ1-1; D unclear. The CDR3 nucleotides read TGTGCCAGTAGTATATTCCGGGGCACTGAAGCTTTCTTT. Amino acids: CASSIFRGTEAFF.